Each of the 16 T cell receptor beta chains below was sequenced from the same sample in a study of cytomegalovirus exposure and HLA in healthy donors. Primers for the PCR totalled 60 Vbeta and 13 Jbeta. Clones were sequenced by immunoSEQ multiplex PCR, and TCRdb holds only the in-frame ones, with some missing. This table holds 100,000 to 150,000 clones, less than 85% found once. Source material: PBMCs. The receptors were gathered from a man between 35 and 55 years old in good health and CMV-seronegative.

This clone showed up just once. The junction differs from germline at one of its ends, possibly a read error. The chain has TRBV5-1 and TRBJ2-2; a weak D match, TRBD2 (6 bases). This CDR3 region has 12 residues. CDR1 SGHRS and CDR2 YFSETQ come from the germline V gene. The chain's CDR3 is CASSLGAGGLFF. CDR3 coding DNA: TGCGCCAGCAGCTTGGGGGCCGGGGGGCTGTTTTTT.

V gene TRBV2 combines with J gene TRBJ2-3; D perhaps matches TRBD2 (6 bases). The ends were cut back, 3 bases at V and 2 bases at J, with 9 bases in the middle. The length of the CDR3 is 14 residues. CDR1 SNHLY and CDR2 FYNNEI come from the germline V gene. The CDR3 DNA reads as TGTGCCAGCAGTGATTGGACTAACACAGATACGCAGTATTTT. This translates into CASSDWTNTDTQYF.

The V gene is TRBV5-4, the J gene TRBJ2-7, with 7 bases lining up with TRBD1. CDR3 length: 16 residues. The trim removed 4 bases at V and 0 bases at J, leaving 10 bases unmatched. Germline V lookup: CDR1 SGHNT, CDR2 YYREEE (reference sequence). The CDR3 region is CASSTVTGPSSYEQYF. The CDR3 DNA reads TGTGCCAGCAGCACCGTGACAGGGCCTAGCTCCTACGAGCAGTACTTC.

J is TRBJ2-3 and V is TRBV25-1; D gene unclear. V was shortened by 2 bases and J by 2 bases, with 11 bases between the two germline ends. The germline V gene encodes CDR1 MGHDK and CDR2 SYGVNS. The CDR3 sequence is 15 residues long. CDR3 amino acids: CASSEPGSNTDTQYF. The CDR3 nucleotides are TGTGCCAGCAGTGAACCAGGTTCGAACACAGATACGCAGTATTTT.

The chain combines TRBV9 with TRBJ1-5; the match to TRBD1 covers 7 bases. CDR1 and CDR2 (germline): SGDLS, YYNGEE. Trimming took 0 bases from V and 7 from J; bases not matched to a gene: 7. There are 15 residues in the CDR3. This chain's CDR3 is CASSVGGTGDQPQHF. In nucleotides, the CDR3 is TGTGCCAGCAGCGTAGGGGGAACAGGGGACCAGCCCCAGCATTTT.

This clone occurred once. Distinct nucleotide sequences in the sample also encode this CDR3. This chain connects TRBV2 to TRBJ2-2; perhaps TRBD1 as D (6 bases). Trimming shortened V by 5 bases and J by 0 bases, and 10 bases separated the two germline ends. The length of the CDR3 is 15 residues. CDR1 and CDR2 from the germline V gene are SNHLY and FYNNEI. CDR3 amino acids: CASSTGQTNTGELFF. The CDR3 DNA reads as TGTGCCAGCAGTACGGGACAAACGAACACCGGGGAGCTGTTTTTT.

The CDR3 spells CASQHLGTGNKETQYF. The CDR3 DNA reads as TGTGCCAGTCAGCACCTTGGGACAGGGAATAAGGAGACCCAGTACTTC. The chain is built from TRBV19 and TRBJ2-5; 9 nucleotides line up with TRBD1. J lost 5 bases, V lost 8 bases, and 15 bases had no gene match. The CDR3 sequence is 16 residues long. Per the germline V gene, CDR1 is LNHDA and CDR2 is SQIVND (reference sequence).

CDR3 in DNA: TGTGCCTGGAGTGTCCCGAATGAAAAACTGTTTTTT. Translation gives CAWSVPNEKLFF. The genes are TRBV30 and TRBJ1-4; no definite D call. The CDR3 extends over 12 amino acids. Trimming pared 0 bases from V and 5 bases from J, leaving 4 bases between. Germline lookup yields CDR1 GTSNPN and CDR2 SVGIG (reference sequence).

The rearrangement links TRBV7-9 to TRBJ2-7; D is unclear. Germline loops: CDR1 SEHNR, CDR2 FQNEAQ (reference sequence). The CDR3 length is 14 residues. V lost 0 bases, J lost 4 bases, and 10 bases lay in between. Written as DNA, the CDR3 is TGTGCCAGCAGCTTAGCCCCTTTTACTTACGAGCAGTACTTC. Translation: CASSLAPFTYEQYF.

This chain uses TRBV5-1 with TRBJ2-4, with TRBD1 identical over 10 bases. The germline gives CDR1 SGHRS, CDR2 YFSETQ. The V gene end was trimmed by 3 bases and the J gene end by 9 bases; junction bases not matched to a gene: 6. The CDR3 runs 14 residues. The CDR3 loop is CASSSPGQGTIQYF. The DNA for the CDR3 is TGCGCCAGCAGCTCCCCGGGACAGGGGACCATTCAGTACTTC.

The chain employs TRBV18 and TRBJ1-1; D may be TRBD1 (5 bases). Between the trimmed V and J ends, which lost 6 bases and 4 bases, there was a span of 15 bases. The CDR3 sequence is 14 residues long. Germline values: CDR1 KGHSH, CDR2 LQKENI. CDR3 nucleotide sequence: TGTGCCAGCTCTCTATTTCAGGGTGGCACTGAAGCTTTCTTT. As protein: CASSLFQGGTEAFF.

V gene TRBV28 combines with J gene TRBJ2-7; 10 nucleotides match TRBD1. Germline lookup yields CDR1 MDHEN and CDR2 SYDVKM. V lost 6 bases and J lost 3; bases outside the gene matches: 5. CDR3 length equals 14 residues. CDR3 sequence reads: CASRRDRGGYEQYF. The CDR3 nucleotides are TGTGCCAGCAGACGGGACAGGGGAGGCTACGAGCAGTACTTC. The full variable domain, its missing parts supplied by reference TRBV28 and TRBJ2-7, is DVKVTQSSRYLVKRTGEKVFLECVQDMDHENMFWYRQDPGLGLRLIYFSYDVKMKEKGDIPEGYSVSREKKERFSLILESASTNQTSMYLCASRRDRGGYEQYFGPGTRLTVT.

The genes are TRBV28 and TRBJ2-1, with 7 bases that match TRBD2. The CDR3 length is 14 residues. Germline lookup yields CDR1 MDHEN and CDR2 SYDVKM. J gave up 4 bases and V 8 bases, and 8 bases lay outside the gene matches. Here the CDR3 DNA reads TGTGCCAGCGAGACTAGCACGTCTTACAATGAGCAGTTCTTC. Translation: CASETSTSYNEQFF. Full variable domain (remainder filled in from reference TRBV28 and TRBJ2-1): DVKVTQSSRYLVKRTGEKVFLECVQDMDHENMFWYRQDPGLGLRLIYFSYDVKMKEKGDIPEGYSVSREKKERFSLILESASTNQTSMYLCASETSTSYNEQFFGPGTRLTVL.

This chain connects TRBV6-5 to TRBJ1-2; the D is unclear. Germline V gene lookup returns CDR1 MNHEY and CDR2 SVGAGI. With 6 bases removed from V and 2 bases from J, the gap between germline ends came to 10 bases. CDR3 length: 13 residues. The CDR3 is CASSRAGNYGYTF. In DNA, the CDR3 is TGTGCCAGCAGCCGCGCGGGCAACTATGGCTACACCTTC.

V usage is TRBV10-1 and J usage is TRBJ2-3, with 13 bases fitting TRBD2. There are 16 residues in the CDR3. In germline, CDR1 is WNHNN, CDR2 SYGVQD (reference sequence). Germline trimming cut 4 bases from V and 2 bases from J; bases unmatched to any gene: 3. The CDR3 is CASSVGTSGITDTQYF. For the CDR3, the DNA is TGCGCCAGCAGTGTAGGGACTAGCGGGATCACAGATACGCAGTATTTT.

This clone was found a few times. The chain employs TRBV7-6 and TRBJ2-7; TRBD2 is a possible D gene (5 bases). Germline CDR1 is SGHVS and CDR2 is FNYEAQ. This CDR3 is built from 15 residues. V lost 0 bases, J lost 0 bases, and 9 bases lay in between. Here the CDR3 reads CASSLADRGSYEQYF. CDR3 in DNA: TGTGCCAGCAGCTTAGCAGACCGGGGCTCCTACGAGCAGTACTTC.